Presented here are 27 T cell receptor beta chains from one specimen sequenced in a study of T cell changes during pregnancy in multiple sclerosis. Only in-frame clones appear in the TCRdb table, and some are missing; sequencing was by immunoSEQ multiplex PCR. The data hold more than 60,000 clones, with around nine tenths observed a single time. Sequences were derived from CD4+ T cells from peripheral blood mononuclear cells, sampled in the third trimester of pregnancy. These receptors were collected from a female donor in good health, enrolled as a control in a pregnancy study.

The V call is TRBV4-1, the J call TRBJ1-2, with D possibly being TRBD1 (5 bases). Germline loops: CDR1 MGHRA, CDR2 YSYEKL. This CDR3 has 14 amino acids. V shed 1 base and J shed 3 bases, with 9 bases lying between them. The CDR3 DNA follows: TGCGCCAGCAGCCAAGGACGGGGGGACTATGGCTACACCTTC. Amino acid sequence: CASSQGRGDYGYTF.

CDR3 sequence: CASSSTVSGNIQYF. For the CDR3, the DNA is TGTGCCAGCAGCTCCACGGTATCGGGGAACATTCAGTACTTC. The chain carries TRBV7-2 and TRBJ2-4; D perhaps matches TRBD2 (5 bases). V lost 4 bases to trimming and J lost 7 bases, with 14 bases between them. CDR1 is SGHTA and CDR2 is FQGNSA in the germline V gene. CDR3 length equals 14 residues. The complete variable domain, with remaining parts taken from reference TRBV7-2 and TRBJ2-4, reads GAGVSQSPSNKVTEKGKDVELRCDPISGHTALYWYRQSLGQGLEFLIYFQGNSAPDKSGLPSDRFSAERTGGSVSTLTIQRTQQEDSAVYLCASSSTVSGNIQYFGAGTRLSVL.

The J gene is TRBJ1-2, the V gene TRBV9, with D perhaps TRBD1 (6 bases). The V gene's germline CDR1 is SGDLS and CDR2 YYNGEE. CDR3 size: 14 residues. Trimming removed 4 bases from V and 7 bases from J, with 17 bases in between. This CDR3 reads CASSPRQDWAGYTF. DNA of the CDR3: TGTGCCAGCAGCCCACGACAGGATTGGGCTGGCTACACCTTC.

The chain has TRBV7-2 and TRBJ1-6; 7 bases are a match to TRBD1. With 3 bases clipped from V and 7 bases from J, the junction kept 12 bases outside the gene matches. The CDR3 covers 17 residues. Per germline, CDR1 SGHTA and CDR2 FQGNSA. The CDR3 loop reads CASSLVGWGTANSPLHF. The CDR3 nucleotides read TGTGCCAGCAGCTTGGTTGGATGGGGGACAGCCAATTCACCCCTCCACTTT.

The chain employs TRBV7-2 and TRBJ2-7; unclear D gene. Germline CDR1 SGHTA, CDR2 FQGNSA. Trimming removed 1 base at V and 9 bases at J, with 13 bases between. This CDR3 spans 13 amino acids. CDR3 residues: CASSLVGLNRQYF. The CDR3 DNA reads TGTGCCAGCAGCTTAGTTGGGCTGAACCGGCAGTACTTC.

V is TRBV4-3 and J is TRBJ2-3, with 8 bases lining up with TRBD2. This CDR3 region has 15 residues. Per the germline V gene, CDR1 is LGHNA and CDR2 is YSLEER. The junction had 2 bases not matched to a gene; V was cut back by 1 base and J by 2 bases. CDR3 in DNA: TGCGCCAGCAGCCAAGTACTAGCGGACACAGATACGCAGTATTTT. Its protein is CASSQVLADTDTQYF.

V usage is TRBV7-2 and J usage is TRBJ1-6, with unresolved D. CDR1 is SGHTA, CDR2 FQGNSA, per germline. This CDR3 comprises 18 residues. V gave up 5 bases and J gave up 2 bases, with 19 bases separating them. The CDR3 sequence is CASSPWRGSLTYNSPLHF. In DNA form, the CDR3 reads TGTGCCAGCAGCCCTTGGCGCGGGTCCTTGACCTATAATTCACCCCTCCACTTT.

CDR3 residues: CASISGSISGNTIYF. The DNA for the CDR3 is TGTGCCAGCATTAGCGGCAGTATCTCTGGAAACACCATATATTTT. This chain connects TRBV21-1 to TRBJ1-3. TRBV21-1 corresponds to a pseudogene. The CDR3 sequence is 15 residues long.

The chain links TRBV5-5 to TRBJ2-7; TRBD1 matches at 7 bases. Germline lookup yields CDR1 SGHKS and CDR2 YYEKEE (reference sequence). The V gene end was trimmed by 3 bases and the J gene end by 4 bases; junction bases not matched to a gene: 16. The length of the CDR3 is 17 residues. CDR3 sequence: CASSWNPPGQISYEQYF. The DNA of the CDR3 is TGTGCCAGCAGCTGGAACCCCCCGGGACAGATCTCTTACGAGCAGTACTTC.

The rearrangement uses TRBV29-1 and TRBJ1-4; D might be TRBD1 (5 bases). V was trimmed by 4 bases and J by 4 bases, leaving 13 bases between them. The V gene's germline CDR1 is SQVTM and CDR2 ANQGSEA. This CDR3 comprises 14 residues. The CDR3 coding sequence is TGCAGCGTTGCTCAGGGTGTGGGTAATGAAAAACTGTTTTTT. It codes for CSVAQGVGNEKLFF.

The chain combines TRBV7-2 with TRBJ2-4, with 7 bases fitting TRBD2. The V segment lost 2 bases and the J segment 4 bases; nucleotides outside the gene matches: 5. The CDR3 extends over 15 amino acids. Germline values: CDR1 SGHTA, CDR2 FQGNSA. CDR3 DNA sequence: TGTGCCAGCAGCTTACCTAGCGGCACAAAAAACATTCAGTACTTC. It yields the protein CASSLPSGTKNIQYF. The full variable domain, completed using reference TRBV7-2 and TRBJ2-4, is GAGVSQSPSNKVTEKGKDVELRCDPISGHTALYWYRQSLGQGLEFLIYFQGNSAPDKSGLPSDRFSAERTGGSVSTLTIQRTQQEDSAVYLCASSLPSGTKNIQYFGAGTRLSVL.

This rearrangement joins TRBV18 to TRBJ1-2, with 7 positions matching TRBD1. Germline-derived CDR1 and CDR2 are KGHSH and LQKENI. With V trimmed by 0 bases and J by 4 bases, 11 bases remained unmatched. The CDR3 spans 17 residues. The CDR3 bases are TGTGCCAGCTCACCACCTCCCCGGACAGGAGGGGGCTATGGCTACACCTTC. The encoded protein is CASSPPPRTGGGYGYTF.

This clone was seen only once. The rearrangement uses TRBV6-1 and TRBJ2-5; 7 nucleotides match TRBD1. With 4 bases clipped from V and 3 bases from J, the junction kept 8 bases outside the gene matches. The V gene's germline CDR1 is MNHNS and CDR2 SASEGT. This CDR3 is 15 amino acids long. The CDR3 is CASSAFGQDEETQYF. The CDR3 nucleotides read TGTGCCAGCAGTGCGTTTGGACAGGATGAAGAGACCCAGTACTTC.

This clone is a singleton in its sample. J is TRBJ1-2 and V is TRBV5-8; D ambiguous. The CDR3 covers 14 residues. V dropped 0 bases and J dropped 2 bases, with 8 bases sitting between them. CDR1 and CDR2 from the germline V gene are SGHTS and YDEGEE. Here the CDR3 reads CASSLGAVNYGYTF. The CDR3 nucleotides are TGTGCCAGCAGCTTGGGTGCAGTAAACTATGGCTACACCTTC.

The chain is built from TRBV5-1 and TRBJ2-5; tentatively, D is TRBD2 (6 bases). The V end was cut by 4 bases, the J end by 4 bases, with 11 bases between. CDR1 is SGHRS and CDR2 is YFSETQ in the germline V gene. The CDR3 sequence is 13 residues long. The CDR3 sequence: CASSPGGAETQYF. The CDR3 DNA reads as TGCGCCAGCAGCCCCGGGGGAGCAGAGACCCAGTACTTC.

The CDR3 DNA sequence: TGTGCCAGCAGGAAAGTCACCGGGACAGGGGGCACCGGGGAGCTGTTTTTT. It codes for CASRKVTGTGGTGELFF. The gene calls are TRBV11-2 and TRBJ2-2, with TRBD1 matching over 11 bases. Germline CDR1 is SGHAT and CDR2 is FQNNGV. The CDR3 length is 17 residues. V shed 6 bases and J 4 bases; nucleotides not matched to a gene: 10.

The V gene is TRBV5-1, the J gene TRBJ1-1, with 7 bases aligning to TRBD1. This CDR3 spans 13 amino acids. Trimming at V came to 4 bases and at J to 4 bases, leaving 4 bases not matched to a gene. The germline V gene has CDR1 SGHRS and CDR2 YFSETQ. This chain's CDR3 is CASSQGDSTEAFF. The CDR3 region has the DNA TGCGCCAGCAGCCAGGGGGACAGCACTGAAGCTTTCTTT.

The rearrangement joins TRBV6-1 to TRBJ1-3; 7 positions agree with TRBD1. With V trimmed by 2 bases and J by 0 bases, 7 bases remained unmatched. In germline, CDR1 is MNHNS, CDR2 SASEGT. CDR3 size: 17 residues. The CDR3 region has the DNA TGTGCCAGCAGTGAACGTTACAGGGGCACCTCTGGAAACACCATATATTTT. This sequence encodes CASSERYRGTSGNTIYF.

This chain links TRBV4-2 with TRBJ2-2; no reliable D call. The CDR3 contains 18 residues. V lost 0 bases and J lost 1, with 15 bases in between. Per germline, CDR1 LGHNA and CDR2 YNFKEQ. DNA of the CDR3: TGTGCCAGCAGCCAAGATCTAGGTTTGGTATTGAACACCGGGGAGCTGTTTTTT. This codes for CASSQDLGLVLNTGELFF.

The sample holds a few counts of this clone. The chain uses TRBV6-6 and TRBJ1-3; unclear D gene. V was cut by 0 bases and J by 0 bases, with 6 bases left in between. The CDR3 totals 15 residues. Per the germline V gene, CDR1 is MNHNY and CDR2 is SVGAGI (reference sequence). CDR3 protein: CASSYSRSSGNTIYF. CDR3 in DNA: TGTGCCAGCAGTTACTCGAGAAGCTCTGGAAACACCATATATTTT.

The chain joins TRBV5-4 to TRBJ2-5; weak D call: TRBD2 (5 bases). V was shortened by 4 bases and J by 1 base, with 14 bases between the two germline ends. There are 15 residues in the CDR3. The V gene's germline CDR1 is SGHNT and CDR2 YYREEE (reference sequence). The CDR3 loop reads CASSRDGYSQETQYF. The CDR3 DNA is TGTGCCAGCAGCCGGGATGGATACAGCCAAGAGACCCAGTACTTC. Full variable domain (missing parts from reference TRBV5-4 and TRBJ2-5): ETGVTQSPTHLIKTRGQQVTLRCSSQSGHNTVSWYQQALGQGPQFIFQYYREEENGRGNFPPRFSGLQFPNYSSELNVNALELDDSALYLCASSRDGYSQETQYFGPGTRLLVL.

The rearrangement joins TRBV14 to TRBJ1-1; TRBD1 aligns across 9 bases. There are 17 residues in the CDR3. Germline V gives CDR1 SGHDN, CDR2 FVKESK. V trimming: 2 bases; J trimming: 1 base; junction bases outside the gene matches: 8. CDR3 region: CASSQRWGTGTNTEAFF. The CDR3 bases are TGTGCCAGCAGCCAAAGATGGGGGACAGGGACGAACACTGAAGCTTTCTTT.

This chain connects TRBV15 to TRBJ1-4; no clear D gene. The V gene lost 2 bases and the J gene lost 3 bases, with 7 bases spanning the gap. Germline-derived CDR1 and CDR2 are LNHNV and YYDKDF (reference sequence). CDR3 length: 14 residues. CDR3 DNA sequence: TGTGCCACCAGCAGACTAGTGTCTAATGAAAAACTGTTTTTT. Translating it yields CATSRLVSNEKLFF.

V is TRBV18 and J is TRBJ1-3; TRBD1 agrees at 7 bases. The CDR3 has 14 amino acids. Trimming at V came to 4 bases and at J to 7 bases, leaving 7 bases not matched to a gene. Germline-derived CDR1 and CDR2 are KGHSH and LQKENI. The CDR3 bases are TGTGCCAGCTCACTAACCGACAGGGTTAACACCATATATTTT. Translated, it gives CASSLTDRVNTIYF.

The chain is built from TRBV5-4 and TRBJ1-1, with TRBD1 as a possible D gene (6 bases). Germline CDR1 and CDR2: SGHNT and YYREEE (reference sequence). The V end lost 3 bases, the J end lost 8 bases, and 20 bases lay between the germline ends. This CDR3 region has 15 residues. CDR3 sequence (DNA): TGTGCCAGCAGCTCCCCCCAGCGGGGGGGCGGAGAAGCTTTCTTT. It yields the protein CASSSPQRGGGEAFF. Together with reference TRBV5-4 and TRBJ1-1, the CDR3 gives the full variable domain: ETGVTQSPTHLIKTRGQQVTLRCSSQSGHNTVSWYQQALGQGPQFIFQYYREEENGRGNFPPRFSGLQFPNYSSELNVNALELDDSALYLCASSSPQRGGGEAFFGQGTRLTVV.

The table lists this clone with a count of one. V usage is TRBV30 and J usage is TRBJ1-1; no reliable D call. The V end was cut by 3 bases, the J end by 1 base, with 9 bases between. The length of the CDR3 is 13 residues. The germline gives CDR1 GTSNPN, CDR2 SVGIG (reference sequence). CDR3 sequence reads: CAWSKTPNTEAFF. As DNA, the CDR3 is TGTGCCTGGAGCAAGACTCCGAACACTGAAGCTTTCTTT.

The rearrangement links TRBV6-5 to TRBJ2-7; TRBD1 agrees at 9 bases. With 6 bases clipped from V and 6 bases from J, the junction kept 12 bases outside the gene matches. The CDR3 is made up of 15 amino acids. Germline-derived CDR1 and CDR2 are MNHEY and SVGAGI. DNA for the CDR3: TGTGCCAGCAGCCCCACGGGACAGGGTGGTAGCGAGCAGTACTTC. It codes for CASSPTGQGGSEQYF.